The 2 T cell receptor beta chains below were found in one sample sequenced in a study of blood T cell repertoires in COVID-19. Here immunoSEQ multiplex PCR was the method, and the copy in TCRdb shows in-frame clones only, minus some. The sample has under 200,000 clones; more than 70% are singletons. The sequenced sample was peripheral blood. The receptors derive from a man younger than 35 with active or convalescent COVID-19.

This chain links TRBV2 with TRBJ1-2, with 9 bases that match TRBD1. The CDR3 sequence is 14 residues long. Germline V CDR1 and CDR2: SNHLY, FYNNEI. V lost 6 bases and J lost 2; bases outside the gene matches: 4. CDR3 sequence: CASRGQGGNYGYTF. Written as DNA, the CDR3 is TGTGCCAGCAGGGGACAGGGAGGAAACTATGGCTACACCTTC.

The chain employs TRBV4-1 and TRBJ2-7; 10 bases are a match to TRBD1. Germline CDR1 MGHRA, CDR2 YSYEKL. After removal of 4 bases from V and 3 bases from J, the junction contained 6 bases not matched to a gene. The CDR3 has 15 amino acids. CDR3 DNA sequence: TGCGCCAGCAGCCGGACCGGGACAGGGGACTACGAGCAGTACTTC. Translated: CASSRTGTGDYEQYF.